The T cell receptor (beta chain) under discussion was sequenced for a study of blood T cell repertoires in COVID-19. Whole-study context: COVID-19 samples collected from the United States, Italy and Spain covered acute and convalescent phases. Sources were T cells, B-cell-depleted T cells, or PBMCs; the material itself was cDNA or gDNA.

Authors' methods: Counts of nucleated cells, estimated from reference gene primer amplification, were obtained. Assay: immunoSEQ multiplex PCR; the TCRdb copy retains only in-frame clones and omits some. V, J and clone size reflect that table, while D and trimming were determined from the DNA. The data hold under 150,000 clones, with 65% to 85% observed a single time. The ends were cut back, 5 bases at V and 5 bases at J, with 10 bases in the middle. Germline loops: CDR1 LGHDT, CDR2 YNNKEL (reference sequence). The CDR3 extends over 12 amino acids. The specimen sequenced was peripheral blood. This rearrangement joins TRBV3-1 (or the pseudogene TRBV3-2) to TRBJ2-7, with no clear D. The TCR sequence derives from a man in his fifties with active or convalescent COVID-19. The CDR3 nucleotides read TGTGCCAGCAGCTCGAGGATCGACGAGCAGTACTTC. It specifies CASSSRIDEQYF.